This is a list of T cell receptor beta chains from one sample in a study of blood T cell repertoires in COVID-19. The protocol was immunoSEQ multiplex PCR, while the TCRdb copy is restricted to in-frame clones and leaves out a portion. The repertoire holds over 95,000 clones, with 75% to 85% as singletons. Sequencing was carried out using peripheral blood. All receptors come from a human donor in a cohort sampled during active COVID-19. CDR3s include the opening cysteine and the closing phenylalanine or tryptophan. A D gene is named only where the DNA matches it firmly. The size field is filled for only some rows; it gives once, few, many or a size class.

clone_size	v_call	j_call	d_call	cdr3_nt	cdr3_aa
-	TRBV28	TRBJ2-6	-	TGTGCCAGCAGTTCAGTCATTTTCTCTGGGGCCAACGTCCTGACTTTC	CASSSVIFSGANVLTF
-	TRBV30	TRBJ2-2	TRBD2	TGTGCCTGGAGTTCCGAAGCGGGGGCGAACACCGGGGAGCTGTTTTTT	CAWSSEAGANTGELFF
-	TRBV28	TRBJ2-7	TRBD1	TGTGCCAGCAGTTCAGAGGACAGGGGTGTCTACGAGCAGTACTTC	CASSSEDRGVYEQYF
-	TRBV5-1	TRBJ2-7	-	TGCGCCAGCAGCCGGGACACAAACTACGAGCAGTACTTC	CASSRDTNYEQYF
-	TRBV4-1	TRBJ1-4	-	TGCGCCAGCAGTCCCACCCCGGGGGGCGCAGGAGAAAAACTGTTTTTT	CASSPTPGGAGEKLFF
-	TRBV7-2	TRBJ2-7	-	TGTGCCAGCAGCCGGGGGACCCCCTCCTACGAGCAGTACTTC	CASSRGTPSYEQYF
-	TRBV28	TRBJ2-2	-	TGTGCCAGCCAGGGCGGAACCGGGGAGCTGTTTTTT	CASQGGTGELFF
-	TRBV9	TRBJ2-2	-	TGTGCCAGCAGCGGGGGGGTACCGAACACCGGGGAGCTGTTTTTT	CASSGGVPNTGELFF
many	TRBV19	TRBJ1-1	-	TGTGCCAGTATGGCGGGTTACACTGAAGCTTTCTTT	CASMAGYTEAFF
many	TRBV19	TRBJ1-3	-	TGTGCCAGTACCGGCAGCGGGGGCGGTGAGAACACCATATATTTT	CASTGSGGGENTIYF
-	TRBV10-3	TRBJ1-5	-	TGTGCCATCAGTGCGAAAGAGAATCAGCCCCAGCATTTT	CAISAKENQPQHF
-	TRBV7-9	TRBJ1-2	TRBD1	TGTGCCAGCAGCCGGGCAGGGACAGCTTATGGCTACACCTTC	CASSRAGTAYGYTF
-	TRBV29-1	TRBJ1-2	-	TGCAGCGTACCCGCGACAGGTCGTCTGCGCTACACCTTC	CSVPATGRLRYTF
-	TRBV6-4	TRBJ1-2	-	TGTGCCAGCAGTCAGACGGGGGACTATGGCTACACCTTC	CASSQTGDYGYTF
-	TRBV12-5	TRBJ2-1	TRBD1	TGTGCTAGTGGTTTGGGGGACAGGGGGAAAAATGAGCAGTTCTTC	CASGLGDRGKNEQFF
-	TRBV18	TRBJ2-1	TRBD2	TGTGCCAGCTCACATCTGGGACTAGCGGGAGTTAAAGGGAAGGTCAATGAGCAGTTCTTC	CASSHLGLAGVKGKVNEQFF
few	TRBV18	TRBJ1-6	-	TGTGCCAGCTCGCCTCAGGGTAACTCCTATAATTCACCCCTCCACTTT	CASSPQGNSYNSPLHF